The rows below give T cell receptor beta chains drawn from one sample of a study of blood T cell repertoires in COVID-19. The data were produced by immunoSEQ multiplex PCR, yet TCRdb's version contains in-frame clones alone and is incomplete. The sample shows roughly 230,000 clones, approximately 88% of them seen only once. Material for sequencing was peripheral blood. These TCRs come from a human donor in a cohort sampled during active COVID-19. Each CDR3 is given with its conserved first and last residue. A D gene is named only where the DNA matches it firmly. Where a row states a size, it is once, few, many or the class of an expanded clone; other rows omit it.

D gene	clone size	V gene	J gene	CDR3 DNA	CDR3 protein
.	.	TRBV5-1	TRBJ2-7	TGCGCCAGCAGCTTTTTGGCCAATGCCTACGAGCAGTACTTC	CASSFLANAYEQYF
TRBD2	.	TRBV4-3	TRBJ2-1	TGCGCCAGCAGCCAAGGAGGTAGCGGGAGTTTACACTACAATGAGCAGTTCTTC	CASSQGGSGSLHYNEQFF
TRBD2	.	TRBV5-4	TRBJ2-1	TGTGCCAGCACCGGGGGGTTGGGCACCTACAATGAGCAGTTCTTC	CASTGGLGTYNEQFF
.	.	TRBV9	TRBJ2-7	TGTGCCAGCAGCAGGGGGAGCCACGAGCAGTACTTC	CASSRGSHEQYF
.	once	TRBV2	TRBJ2-1	TGTGCCAGCGGGGCTACTAGCAGCTCCTACAATGAGCAGTTCTTC	CASGATSSSYNEQFF
.	.	TRBV3-1/TRBV3-2	TRBJ2-1	TGTGCCAGCAGCCAAGACGGTTCGCGGGGTCGGTGGTTCTTC	CASSQDGSRGRWFF
.	few	TRBV15	TRBJ1-5	TGTGCCACCAGCCGACCAGGTTATAGCAATCAGCCCCAGCATTTT	CATSRPGYSNQPQHF
TRBD1	.	TRBV24-1	TRBJ1-1	TGTGCCACCAGGACAGGGGAGATTTTCGTCGGCACTGAAGCTTTCTTT	CATRTGEIFVGTEAFF
TRBD1	.	TRBV15	TRBJ1-2	TGTGCCACCAGCGAGGACAGGGGCGTATATGGCTACACCTTC	CATSEDRGVYGYTF
TRBD1	.	TRBV7-2	TRBJ2-1	TGTGCCAGCAGCTCCGTCGTAGGTGGGACAGGCCACAATGAGCAGTTCTTC	CASSSVVGGTGHNEQFF
.	.	TRBV19	TRBJ1-3	TGTGCCAGTAGTATAGATCGAAGGGGACTGCAAAACACCATATATTTT	CASSIDRRGLQNTIYF
TRBD1	.	TRBV14	TRBJ2-3	TGTGCCAGCAGCTGGACAGGGAGCACAGATACGCAGTATTTT	CASSWTGSTDTQYF
TRBD1	.	TRBV6-1	TRBJ1-5	TGTGCCAGCAGTGAATTTGGGACAGGGCACCTCAATCAGCCCCAGCATTTT	CASSEFGTGHLNQPQHF
TRBD1	.	TRBV27	TRBJ2-7	TGTGCCAGCAGTTCGGACAGGGAATTGTACGAGCAGTACTTC	CASSSDRELYEQYF
.	.	TRBV4-3	TRBJ2-7	TGCGCCAGCAGCACCGGCCTTGAGGGTGGGAACGAGCAGTACTTC	CASSTGLEGGNEQYF
TRBD2	few	TRBV3-1/TRBV3-2	TRBJ2-1	TGTGCCAGCAGCCAAGATTACCAGCGGGGGCCCCCCGGGTCCTACAATGAGCAGTTCTTC	CASSQDYQRGPPGSYNEQFF
TRBD2	once	TRBV4-3	TRBJ2-7	TGCGCCAGCAGCCAATTCTCCTCCGGGACTAGCGGGGAGGAATACGAGCAGTACTTC	CASSQFSSGTSGEEYEQYF